The next 5 T cell receptor beta chains were all read from a single sample in a study of blood T cell repertoires in COVID-19. Only in-frame clones appear in the TCRdb table, and some are missing; sequencing was by immunoSEQ multiplex PCR. The sample shows around 120,000 clones, roughly 89% of them seen only once. Sample: peripheral blood. These receptor sequences come from a woman between 55 and 75 years old with COVID-19, enrolled during active disease.

The J gene is TRBJ2-2, the V gene TRBV7-2; 8 bases fit TRBD1. CDR3 length equals 15 residues. Germline V CDR1 and CDR2: SGHTA, FQGNSA. The V segment lost 2 bases and the J segment 10 bases; nucleotides outside the gene matches: 9. CDR3 DNA sequence: TGTGCCAGCAGCTTACCGACAGGGGTTATCGTGGAGCTGTTTTTT. It is translated as CASSLPTGVIVELFF.

There are a few counts of this clone. This chain joins TRBV18 and TRBJ2-5, with D perhaps TRBD2 (6 bases). V was clipped by 4 bases and J by 13 bases, with 13 bases between them. Looked up from germline, CDR1 is KGHSH and CDR2 is LQKENI. The CDR3 loop spans 11 amino acids. The CDR3 sequence is CASSQGGLRYF. DNA of the CDR3: TGTGCCAGCTCACAGGGAGGACTAAGGTACTTC.

This rearrangement joins TRBV15 to TRBJ2-1; TRBD2 aligns across 10 bases. J lost 8 bases, V lost 1 base, and 8 bases had no gene match. CDR3 length: 16 residues. The germline V gene encodes CDR1 LNHNV and CDR2 YYDKDF (reference sequence). In nucleotides, the CDR3 is TGTGCCACCAGCAGAGTCCAGCGGGGGGGCCATCATGAGCAGTTCTTC. This translates into CATSRVQRGGHHEQFF. Filled out from reference TRBV15 and TRBJ2-1, the complete variable domain reads DAMVIQNPRYQVTQFGKPVTLSCSQTLNHNVMYWYQQKSSQAPKLLFHYYDKDFNNEADTPDNFQSRRPNTSFCFLDIRSPGLGDTAMYLCATSRVQRGGHHEQFFGPGTRLTVL.

The gene calls are TRBV6-6 and TRBJ2-7; 8 bases agree with TRBD1. The germline V gene has CDR1 MNHNY and CDR2 SVGAGI (reference sequence). There are 15 residues in the CDR3. Trimming took 5 bases from V and 1 from J; bases not matched to a gene: 7. Written as DNA, the CDR3 is TGTGCCAGCAGTCGAACCGGGACAGGTTCCTACGAGCAGTACTTC. Translating it yields CASSRTGTGSYEQYF.

The chain couples TRBV6-2 or TRBV6-3 to TRBJ2-2; 9 bases are shared with TRBD1. From germline, CDR1 is MNHEY and CDR2 SVGEGT. J lost 0 bases, V lost 6 bases, and 8 bases had no gene match. The CDR3 covers 17 residues. CDR3 loop: CASSIRRQGANTGELFF. For the CDR3, the DNA is TGTGCCAGCAGCATTCGGCGACAGGGGGCGAACACCGGGGAGCTGTTTTTT.